Below are 6 T cell receptor beta chains sequenced from a single sample in a study of T cells in women clearing cervical HPV infection. Using immunoSEQ multiplex PCR, the repertoire was profiled, and TCRdb retains in-frame clones only, with some absent. Its clone listing holds about 20,000 clones. Sequenced sample: blood buffy coat. Every receptor here comes from a woman aged 18 to 69 with a cervical HPV16 infection that either progressed to CIN3+ or cleared (not recorded which).

In regard to this clone: The read is 3 residues too short to cover the CDR3 end, so that end is filled in from the germline J gene. The chain carries TRBV6-1 and TRBJ1-5; TRBD1 matches at 7 bases. The V gene's germline CDR1 is MNHNS and CDR2 SASEGT. This CDR3 has 13 amino acids. Trimming took 7 bases from V and 7 from J; bases not matched to a gene: 7. This chain's CDR3 is CASNEGARQPQHF. The part of the CDR3 DNA that was read is TGTGCCAGCAATGAGGGGGCACGGCAGCCC.

As concerns this clone: The read comes to an end 3 residues before the CDR3 does, leaving the germline J gene to fill in the end. The rearrangement uses TRBV30 and TRBJ2-4; a possible D gene is TRBD2 (6 bases). There are 12 residues in the CDR3. Per the germline V gene, CDR1 is GTSNPN and CDR2 is SVGIG (reference sequence). The CDR3 spells CAWLQGGGGQYF. The covered CDR3 bases are TGTGCCTGGTTGCAGGGAGGCGGTGGT.

Turning to this clone: The read terminates 3 residues ahead of where the CDR3 ends, so the germline J gene completes it. The V call is TRBV5-1, the J call TRBJ2-1; 13 nucleotides align to TRBD2. V trimming: 4 bases; J trimming: 8 bases; junction bases outside the gene matches: 9. This CDR3 spans 16 amino acids. Germline values: CDR1 SGHRS, CDR2 YFSETQ. The sequenced CDR3 bases are TGCGCCAGCAGCCCGGGGGGACTAGCGGGAAAGGATGAG. Translated: CASSPGGLAGKDE. The whole CDR3 sequence reads CASSPGGLAGKDEQFF.

In the case of this clone: The CDR3 goes on 3 residues after the read ends, and that part is filled in from the germline J gene. This sequence joins TRBV11-3 and TRBJ2-3; the D call may be TRBD1 or TRBD2 (7 bases each). CDR1 and CDR2 (germline): SGHNT, YENEEA. The CDR3 covers 15 residues. CDR3 amino acids: CASSYDNRGGETQYF. The sequenced part of the CDR3 DNA is TGTGCCAGCAGCTACGATAACAGGGGAGGGGAGACG.

A remark on this clone: From the germline J gene comes the end of the CDR3, since the read stops 3 residues before it. The V gene is TRBV28, the J gene TRBJ1-1; D is possibly TRBD1 (5 bases). From germline, CDR1 is MDHEN and CDR2 SYDVKM. The CDR3 loop spans 13 amino acids. The chain's CDR3 is CASKLGGGAEAFF. The sequenced CDR3 bases are TGTGCCAGCAAACTGGGGGGAGGTGCGGAA. Full variable domain (rest looked up from reference TRBV28 and TRBJ1-1): DVKVTQSSRYLVKRTGEKVFLECVQDMDHENMFWYRQDPGLGLRLIYFSYDVKMKEKGDIPEGYSVSREKKERFSLILESASTNQTSMYLCASKLGGGAEAFFGQGTRLTVV.

As concerns this clone: The CDR3 is cut off 3 residues early in the read; its end comes from the germline J gene. The chain combines TRBV20-1 with TRBJ1-2; D unresolved. Germline-derived CDR1 and CDR2 are DFQATT and SNEGSKA (reference sequence). Trimming removed 7 bases from V and 1 base from J, with 7 bases in between. This CDR3 has 11 amino acids. CDR3 DNA (partial): TGCAGTGGGCAGAATAACTATGGC. Translated, it gives CSGQNNYG. The whole CDR3 region reads CSGQNNYGYTF.